The present entry profiles one TCR beta chain with its context. This specimen comes from a study of cytotoxic CD8 clonotypes in ibrutinib-treated CLL. Study information: By median roughly 74 months, about 12 had progressed and about 15 stayed remitted; responses had been 2 complete and roughly 25 partial.

TCRdb's table, derived via immunoSEQ multiplex PCR, lists solely in-frame clones and lacks some. The sample includes about 29,000 clones, roughly 62% of them seen just once. The CDR3 contains 15 residues. From germline, CDR1 is SGHNT and CDR2 YYREEE (reference sequence). Trimming pared 6 bases from V and 0 bases from J, leaving 15 bases between. The rearrangement links TRBV5-4 to TRBJ1-1; D possibly corresponds to TRBD1 (5 bases). The source was PBMCs, collected before ibrutinib treatment. This receptor was taken from a human donor with chronic lymphocytic leukemia. The CDR3 reads CASTWGLGVNTEAFF. The CDR3 DNA follows: TGTGCCAGCACCTGGGGCTTGGGGGTGAACACTGAAGCTTTCTTT.